Reported below is one T cell receptor (beta chain). Its antigen is not known. The data were taken from a study of T cells expressing NK-cell markers. General study findings and limits: In a group of roughly 6 donors, dominant NKG2C+ clonotypes represented 1.0-7.0% of CD8+ T cells.

After re-calling the 5' RACE reads, TCRdb lists one entry per CDR3 protein, DNA absent. The sample has some 450,000 distinct CDR3 sequences; the top ten hold 7.3%. The source material was blood T cells: a sorted CD56 or NKG2C T cell subset, CD4+ or CD8+ T cells, or bulk PBMC T cells (not recorded which). The receptor comes from a woman between 18 and 69 years old in good health.

The CDR3: CASSLGGTRGGPDTQYF. This sequence joins TRBV5-4 and TRBJ2-3; TCRdb's D gene call, TRBD1, goes unchecked for lack of DNA. Germline CDR1 SGHNT, CDR2 YYREEE (reference sequence). The CDR3 is 17 residues long. Based on the CDR3 plus reference TRBV5-4 and TRBJ2-3, the full variable domain is ETGVTQSPTHLIKTRGQQVTLRCSSQSGHNTVSWYQQALGQGPQFIFQYYREEENGRGNFPPRFSGLQFPNYSSELNVNALELDDSALYLCASSLGGTRGGPDTQYFGPGTRLTVL.